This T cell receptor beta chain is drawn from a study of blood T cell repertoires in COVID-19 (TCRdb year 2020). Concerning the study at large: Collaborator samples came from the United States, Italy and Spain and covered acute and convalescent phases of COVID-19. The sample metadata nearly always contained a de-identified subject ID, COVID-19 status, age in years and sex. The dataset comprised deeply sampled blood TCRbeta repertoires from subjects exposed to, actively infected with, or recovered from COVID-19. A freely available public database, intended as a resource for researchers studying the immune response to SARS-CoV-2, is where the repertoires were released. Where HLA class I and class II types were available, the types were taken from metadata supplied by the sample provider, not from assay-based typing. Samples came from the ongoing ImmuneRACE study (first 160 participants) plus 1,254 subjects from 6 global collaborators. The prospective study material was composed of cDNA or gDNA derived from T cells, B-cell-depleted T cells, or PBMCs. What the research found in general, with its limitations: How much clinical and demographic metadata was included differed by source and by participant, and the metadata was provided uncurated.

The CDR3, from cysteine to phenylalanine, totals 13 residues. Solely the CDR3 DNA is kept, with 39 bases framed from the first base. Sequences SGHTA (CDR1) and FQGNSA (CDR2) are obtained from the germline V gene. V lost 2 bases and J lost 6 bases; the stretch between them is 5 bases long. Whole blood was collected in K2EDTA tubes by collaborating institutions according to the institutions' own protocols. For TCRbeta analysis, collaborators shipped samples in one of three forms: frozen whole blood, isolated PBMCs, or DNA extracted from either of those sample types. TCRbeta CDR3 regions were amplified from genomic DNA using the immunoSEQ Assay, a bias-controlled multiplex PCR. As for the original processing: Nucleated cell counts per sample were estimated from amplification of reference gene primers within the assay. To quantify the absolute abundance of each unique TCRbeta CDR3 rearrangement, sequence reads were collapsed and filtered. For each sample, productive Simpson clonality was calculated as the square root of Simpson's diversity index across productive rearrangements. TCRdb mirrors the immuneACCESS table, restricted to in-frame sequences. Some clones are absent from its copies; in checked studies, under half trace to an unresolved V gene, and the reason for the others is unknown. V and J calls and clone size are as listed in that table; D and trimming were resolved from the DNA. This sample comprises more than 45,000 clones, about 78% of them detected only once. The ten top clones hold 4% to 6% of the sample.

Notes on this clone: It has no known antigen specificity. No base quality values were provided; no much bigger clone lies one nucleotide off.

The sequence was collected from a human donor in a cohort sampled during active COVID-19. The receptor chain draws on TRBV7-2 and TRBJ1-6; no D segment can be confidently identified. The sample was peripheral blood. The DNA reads TGTGCCAGCAGCTTATGGCCTAATTCACCCCTCCACTTT. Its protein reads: CASSLWPNSPLHF.